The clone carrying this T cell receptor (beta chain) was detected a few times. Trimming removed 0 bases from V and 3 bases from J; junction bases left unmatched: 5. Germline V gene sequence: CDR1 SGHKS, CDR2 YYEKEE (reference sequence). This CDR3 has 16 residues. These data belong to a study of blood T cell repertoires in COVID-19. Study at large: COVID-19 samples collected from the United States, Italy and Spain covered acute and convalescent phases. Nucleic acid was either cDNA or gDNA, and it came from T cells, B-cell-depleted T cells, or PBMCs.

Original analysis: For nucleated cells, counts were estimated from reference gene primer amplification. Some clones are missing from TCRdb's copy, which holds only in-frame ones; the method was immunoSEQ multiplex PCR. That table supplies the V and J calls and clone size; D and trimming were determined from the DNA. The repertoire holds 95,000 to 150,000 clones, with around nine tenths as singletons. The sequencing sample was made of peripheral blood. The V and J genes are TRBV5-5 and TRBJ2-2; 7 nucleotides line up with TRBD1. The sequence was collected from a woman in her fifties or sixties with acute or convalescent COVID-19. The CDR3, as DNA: TGTGCCAGCAGCTTGGAAGGGGGCGACTACACCGGGGAGCTGTTTTTT. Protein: CASSLEGGDYTGELFF.